The clone carrying this T cell receptor (beta chain) was observed many times. The source of the sample is a study of metastatic and nonmetastatic thyroid tumors. Original processing notes: CDR3 differences across clinicopathological groups were used to build a distant-metastasis classifier for papillary thyroid cancer. TCRdb re-called the PCR reads via MiXCR. In this record, the V and J calls reflect TCRdb's handling and not the investigators' own analysis. The data contain around 22,000 clones, 18% of them singletons. This CDR3 comprises 11 residues. Per germline, CDR1 SQVTM and CDR2 ANQGSEA. The V end lost 7 bases, the J end lost 4 bases, and 10 bases lay between the germline ends. None of the patients had undergone any treatment ahead of thyroid surgery.

The V gene is TRBV29-1, the J gene TRBJ1-2, with TRBD1 as a possible D gene (5 bases). Sequenced: adjacent normal tissue. The clonotype originates from a male donor with papillary thyroid cancer or a benign thyroid nodule (not recorded which). Some clones in this sample may be carry-over from other donors' samples. CDR3 DNA sequence: TGCAGCGCCAGGGTGGGCTATGGCTACACCTTC. This gives the protein CSARVGYGYTF.